The entry below describes one T cell receptor (beta chain). Its antigen is undetermined. Amplification used 60 Vbeta primers and 13 Jbeta primers. Method: immunoSEQ multiplex PCR; TCRdb's copy keeps in-frame clones and lacks some. Found here are roughly 130,000 clones, 84% of them singletons; the top ten hold 2.5% to 3%. The data are from a study of cytomegalovirus exposure and HLA in healthy donors. Study-level results: The records held CMV serostatus as the only immune exposure information. Another analysis was done later, and it associated over 15,000 TCR beta sequences with HLA alleles at 0.05 false discovery rate. The study designated 150 or so TCR beta chains cytomegalovirus-associated.

The receptor was isolated from a woman under 30 in good health and CMV-seropositive. The sample was PBMCs.

The CDR3 DNA sequence: TGTGCCAGCAGTTCGAGACTAGTCGGAGAGACCCAGTACTTC. It translates to CASSSRLVGETQYF. The rearrangement uses TRBV27 and TRBJ2-5; D possibly corresponds to TRBD2 (6 bases). Germline V gene sequence: CDR1 MNHEY, CDR2 SMNVEV (reference sequence). The CDR3 runs 14 residues. The V and J ends lost 4 bases and 4 bases respectively, with 13 bases between them.